The 13 T cell receptor beta chains below were found in one sample sequenced in a study of CD8+CD57+ T cells in acquired aplastic anemia. An expansion of CD8+CD57+ cells by flow cytometry had been shown in patients chosen for sequencing. Profiles of TCR beta VDJ and CDR3 were generated from a genomic DNA template. TCRdb called the reads again in MiXCR, with one record for every CDR3 protein. Here the sample spans fewer than 250,000 distinct CDR3 sequences, 47% being singletons. Material: sorted CD4+, CD8+, or CD8+CD57+ T cells (not recorded which) from PBMCs. The receptors derive from a human donor with aplastic anemia.

A few counts support this clonotype. This chain uses TRBV27 with TRBJ2-5, with 7 bases lining up with TRBD1. CDR1 is MNHEY, CDR2 SMNVEV, per germline (reference sequence). The J segment lost 10 bases and the V segment lost 6 bases, leaving 11 bases of the junction unmatched. CDR3 size: 13 residues. CDR3 loop: CASRLAGGRIQYF. The CDR3 DNA is TGTGCCAGCAGGTTAGCAGGGGGTCGGATCCAGTACTTC.

This clonotype was recorded only once. The chain recombines TRBV29-1 with TRBJ1-2; no firm D call. Trimming removed 6 bases from V and 1 base from J, with 6 bases in between. CDR1 and CDR2 from the germline V gene are SQVTM and ANQGSEA. The CDR3 has 11 residues. The CDR3 DNA is TGCAGCGTCGTCGTTAACTATGGCTACACCTTC. Translated: CSVVVNYGYTF. Full variable domain (rest looked up from reference TRBV29-1 and TRBJ1-2): SAVISQKPSRDICQRGTSLTIQCQVDSQVTMMFWYRQQPGQSLTLIATANQGSEATYESGFVIDKFPISRPNLTFSTLTVSNMSPEDSSIYLCSVVVNYGYTFGSGTRLTVV.

This chain joins TRBV7-6 and TRBJ2-7; TRBD1 matches at 9 bases. Trimming took 3 bases from V and 5 from J; bases not matched to a gene: 5. The CDR3 sequence is 14 residues long. From germline, CDR1 is SGHVS and CDR2 FNYEAQ. In DNA, the CDR3 is TGTGCCAGCAGCTTGGAACAGGGGGCTCACGAGCAGTACGTC. It encodes CASSLEQGAHEQYV.

As concerns this clonotype: A much more abundant neighbour one base away suggests this may be a read error. The chain carries TRBV3-1 and TRBJ2-7; no reliable D call. This CDR3 has 14 amino acids. Trimming removed 4 bases at V and 5 bases at J, with 15 bases between. Germline values: CDR1 LGHDT, CDR2 YNNKEL (reference sequence). Here the CDR3 reads CASSPRTTRDEQYF. CDR3 sequence (DNA): TGTGCCAGCAGCCCTCGGACCACCCGTGACGAGCAGTACTTC.

In the case of this clonotype: It is likely a read error, because the conserved phenylalanine at the end of the CDR3 is missing. No DNA is shown, since the ends of the CDR3 on it are uncertain; the CDR3 is the one TCRdb lists. This chain uses TRBV29-1 with TRBJ2-5; the DNA was not used to check the table's D call, TRBD2. Ends included, the CDR3 has 8 residues. CDR1 is SQVTM and CDR2 is ANQGSEA in the germline V gene. The CDR3 sequence is CSVRIEAS.

There are many counts of this clonotype. V and J are TRBV27 and TRBJ2-7; 7 nucleotides agree with TRBD1. The J segment lost 3 bases and the V segment lost 6 bases, leaving 11 bases of the junction unmatched. The germline V gene encodes CDR1 MNHEY and CDR2 SMNVEV (reference sequence). The CDR3 length is 15 residues. The DNA for the CDR3 is TGTGCCAGCAGGAAAGGGGGCCACACCCTCTACGAGCAGTACTTC. Translated, it gives CASRKGGHTLYEQYF.

This clonotype was seen at least ten times. This sequence joins TRBV7-2 and TRBJ2-5, with 9 bases matching TRBD1. J was trimmed by 2 bases and V by 5 bases; bases with no gene match: 9. The germline gives CDR1 SGHTA, CDR2 FQGNSA. This CDR3 contains 16 residues. In DNA form, the CDR3 reads TGTGCCAGCAGCCTCCGGGACAGGGTACGTCAAGAGACCCAGTACTTC. Translated: CASSLRDRVRQETQYF.

V and J are TRBV6-5 and TRBJ1-6; TRBD1 aligns across 7 bases. The CDR3 is made up of 17 amino acids. V lost 6 bases to trimming and J lost 6 bases; unmatched junction nucleotides: 14. Germline CDR1 reads MNHEY; CDR2 reads SVGAGI. CDR3 protein: CASSLAGGGAGNSPLHF. The CDR3 coding sequence is TGTGCCAGCAGCCTTGCCGGAGGGGGCGCGGGTAATTCACCCCTCCACTTT.

For this clonotype: A much larger clone differs from this one at a single base, so this may be a read error. This chain links TRBV27 with TRBJ1-5, with D unclear. V shed 2 bases and J shed 0 bases, with 5 bases lying between them. This CDR3 spans 14 amino acids. Germline values: CDR1 MNHEY, CDR2 SMNVEV (reference sequence). The CDR3 nucleotides read TGTGCCAGCAGTTTACGGGGTAGCAATCAGCCCCAGCATTTT. Translated: CASSLRGSNQPQHF.

This clonotype was detected many times. V usage is TRBV7-9 and J usage is TRBJ2-7; 11 bases align to TRBD2. Germline trimming cut 2 bases from V and 4 bases from J; bases unmatched to any gene: 1. This CDR3 spans 14 amino acids. The germline V gene has CDR1 SEHNR and CDR2 FQNEAQ (reference sequence). The CDR3 sequence: CASSLTSGRYEQYF. In DNA form, the CDR3 reads TGTGCCAGCAGCTTAACTAGCGGGAGATACGAGCAGTACTTC.

In this sample, this clonotype turned up many times. The chain uses TRBV29-1 and TRBJ1-1; D gene uncertain. The germline gives CDR1 SQVTM, CDR2 ANQGSEA. Trimming cost V 6 bases and J 3 bases, with 14 bases left between them. The CDR3 length is 13 residues. CDR3 sequence (DNA): TGCAGCGTAACCTCTCCCTTGTACACTGAAGCTTTCTTT. Amino acid sequence: CSVTSPLYTEAFF.

The chain carries TRBV20-1 and TRBJ1-2, with a possible D match to TRBD1 (5 bases). The germline V and J ends were trimmed by 1 base and 4 bases, with 13 bases remaining between them. Germline CDR1 is DFQATT and CDR2 is SNEGSKA (reference sequence). The CDR3 runs to 14 residues. The chain's CDR3 is CSARVEGKGYGYTF. CDR3 nucleotides: TGCAGTGCTAGAGTCGAGGGGAAGGGCTATGGCTACACCTTC.

The chain is built from TRBV15 and TRBJ2-1, with a possible D match to TRBD1 (6 bases). CDR3 size: 19 residues. Trimming took 0 bases from V and 1 from J, leaving 19 bases between them. Germline-derived CDR1 and CDR2 are LNHNV and YYDKDF (reference sequence). The CDR3 sequence: CATSRDPGGWGYSYNEQFF. Here the CDR3 DNA reads TGTGCCACCAGCAGAGACCCTGGGGGCTGGGGATATTCCTACAATGAGCAGTTCTTC.